A selection of T cell receptor beta chains follows, all from one sample in a study of T-cell memory formation after mild COVID-19. TCRdb analysed the 5' RACE reads with MiXCR anew, one entry per CDR3 protein. Of tens of thousands of distinct CDR3 sequences in the sample, roughly 12% were seen once. The sample comprised PBMCs or a T cell subset sorted from them (not recorded which). The receptors derive from a man between 18 and 29 years old who had mild COVID-19 (a few samples of this study predate the infection). Cell type and time point are not known. Each CDR3 is given with its conserved first and last residue.

J,V,CDR3
TRBJ1-2,TRBV6-5,CASSYSQYYGYTF
TRBJ2-1,TRBV10-3,CAIRDPGQVSYNEQFF
TRBJ1-1,TRBV7-9,CASSIDRNTEAFF
TRBJ1-1,TRBV4-3,CASSQDRTGGTEAFF
TRBJ2-3,TRBV7-6,CASSLDSGGVYLTDTQYF
TRBJ2-7,TRBV9,CASSPHRGLYEQYF
TRBJ1-4,TRBV28,CASSPRQGVREKLFF
TRBJ2-7,TRBV20-1,CSARAFGGDYEQYF
TRBJ1-4,TRBV4-2,CASSQVSPINEKLFF
TRBJ2-7,TRBV6-2/TRBV6-3,CASSYRVAAGSHEQYF
TRBJ2-1,TRBV29-1,CSVETSGGEQFF
TRBJ2-2,TRBV6-2/TRBV6-3,CASRPGAGELFF
TRBJ1-5,TRBV29-1,CSAGAPREPQHF
TRBJ2-3,TRBV4-1,CASSQTGPSTDTQYF
TRBJ2-1,TRBV7-2,CASSLEAGEEGNEQFF
TRBJ1-4,TRBV7-9,CASSLAGAGEKLFF
TRBJ2-5,TRBV12-3/TRBV12-4,CASSLGQGAIETQYF
TRBJ2-1,TRBV5-6,CASETSYNEQFF
TRBJ2-1,TRBV6-2/TRBV6-3,CASSSVVRDEQFF
TRBJ2-1,TRBV4-2,CASSQEGPGGFTEQFF
TRBJ2-7,TRBV11-2,CASSGDTDYEQYF
TRBJ1-5,TRBV27,CASSLLGTGNQPQHF
TRBJ2-2,TRBV6-5,CASSYYTGELFF
TRBJ1-1,TRBV7-2,CASSFQRVAEAFF
TRBJ2-1,TRBV21-1,CASMGSGATYNEQFF
TRBJ1-5,TRBV9,CASSVFQGVNEGSNQPQHF
TRBJ2-1,TRBV11-2,CASSRTDEQFF
TRBJ2-7,TRBV4-1,CASSHRDRVFLHEQYF
TRBJ2-7,TRBV27,CASSFGDSSYEQYF
TRBJ2-5,TRBV3-1,CASSQVNRGGETQYF
TRBJ2-3,TRBV4-2,CASSQGGTHTDTQYF
TRBJ1-4,TRBV6-5,CASSRSTDPTNEKLFF